This TCR beta chain is drawn from a study of cytotoxic CD8 clonotypes in ibrutinib-treated CLL. Study-wide context: The subjects consisted of approximately twelve relapsed/refractory and fewer than 16 treatment-naive individuals, with some 17 IGHV unmutated. Following a median roughly 13 months of treatment, with a range of 6 to 36, response samples were taken. Findings and caveats of the study: Higher circulating CD8+ T-cell counts strongly accompanied higher baseline clonality, above age-matched healthy donors.

As regards this clone: The antigen remains undetermined.

The CDR3 is made up of 12 amino acids. V dropped 5 bases and J dropped 3 bases, with 8 bases sitting between them. CDR1 is SGHTA, CDR2 FQGNSA, per germline. The method was immunoSEQ multiplex PCR; TCRdb's version includes in-frame clones alone and lacks a portion of them. The sample holds about 140,000 clones, 60% to 85% seen once. The TCR beta libraries used approximately 2 micrograms of genomic DNA that came from cryopreserved PBMCs. Material: PBMCs, obtained after 12 months of ibrutinib treatment. The receptor comes from a human donor with chronic lymphocytic leukemia. V gene TRBV7-2 combines with J gene TRBJ2-7, with D possibly being TRBD1 or TRBD2 (5 bases each). This chain's CDR3 is CASSLRGYEQYF. As DNA, the CDR3 is TGTGCCAGCAGCCTGAGGGGCTACGAGCAGTACTTC.